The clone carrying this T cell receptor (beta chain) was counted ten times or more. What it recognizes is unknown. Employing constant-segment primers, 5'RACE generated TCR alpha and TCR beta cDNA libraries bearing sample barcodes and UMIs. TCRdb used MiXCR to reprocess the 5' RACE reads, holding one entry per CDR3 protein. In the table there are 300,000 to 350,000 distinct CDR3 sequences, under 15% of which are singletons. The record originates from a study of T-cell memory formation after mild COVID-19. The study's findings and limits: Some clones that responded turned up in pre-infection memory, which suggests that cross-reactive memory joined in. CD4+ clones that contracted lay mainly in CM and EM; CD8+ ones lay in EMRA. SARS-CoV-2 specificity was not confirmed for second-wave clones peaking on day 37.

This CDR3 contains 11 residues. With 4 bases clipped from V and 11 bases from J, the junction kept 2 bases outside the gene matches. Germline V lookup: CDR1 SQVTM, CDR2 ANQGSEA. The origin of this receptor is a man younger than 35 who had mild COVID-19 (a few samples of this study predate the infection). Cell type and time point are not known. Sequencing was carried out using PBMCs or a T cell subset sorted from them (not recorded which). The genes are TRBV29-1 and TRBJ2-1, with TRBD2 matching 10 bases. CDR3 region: CSVASGGQQFF. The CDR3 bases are TGCAGCGTTGCTAGCGGGGGCCAGCAGTTCTTC.